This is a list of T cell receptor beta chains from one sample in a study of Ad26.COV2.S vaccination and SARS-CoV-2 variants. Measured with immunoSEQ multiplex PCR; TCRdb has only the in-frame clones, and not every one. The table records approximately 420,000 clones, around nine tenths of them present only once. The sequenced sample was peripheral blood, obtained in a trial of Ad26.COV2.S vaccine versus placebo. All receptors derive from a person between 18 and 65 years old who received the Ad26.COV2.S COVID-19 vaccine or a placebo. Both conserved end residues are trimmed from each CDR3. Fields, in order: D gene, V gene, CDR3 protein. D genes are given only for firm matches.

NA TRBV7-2 ASSGDSRSSYEQY
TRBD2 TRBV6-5 ASSFGLAGGTDTQY
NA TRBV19 ASSIRTYSNQPQH
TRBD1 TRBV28 ASSLRDSNFLRSPLH
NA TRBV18 ASSPVAAGANVLT
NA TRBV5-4 ASSLGENGYT
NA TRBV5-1 ASSLGPLTTHTQY
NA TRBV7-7 ASSKDRSNTGELF
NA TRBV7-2 ASSPNAPSLGYT
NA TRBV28 ASSSIEAGEKLF
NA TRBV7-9 ASSDSWEAF
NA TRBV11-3 ASSLGPGQGNDEQY
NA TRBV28 ASDGRHSNQPQH
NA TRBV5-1 ASRARVPGDQY
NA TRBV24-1 ATSAVATDTQY
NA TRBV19 ASQGVGGYT
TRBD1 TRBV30 AWEGLGQTNSPLH
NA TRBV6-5 ASSYRRAIYNEQF
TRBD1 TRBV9 ASSVGTGGKGYT
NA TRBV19 ASRSTILQGNNEQF
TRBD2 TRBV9 ASGSSGGKETQY
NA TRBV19 ASRHRAGASYEQY
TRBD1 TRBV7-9 ASSLGTGGNEQY
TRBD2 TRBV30 AWSRGTSVGETQY
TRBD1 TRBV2 ASSSDRAQETQY
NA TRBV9 ASSVGPYSNQPQH
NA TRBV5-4 ASSRGGSTVNTEAF
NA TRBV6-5 ASSGVGYEQY
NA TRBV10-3 AISGTENYNEQF
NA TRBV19 ASSGTGNQPQH
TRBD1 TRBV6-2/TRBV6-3 ASSYSGTAYEQY
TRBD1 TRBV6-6 ASSLDRNIQY
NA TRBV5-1 ASSLAPGATYEQY
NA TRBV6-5 ASSNRFSGNTIY
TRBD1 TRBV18 ASSPRRQGAFYEQY
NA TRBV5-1 ASKGEGYT
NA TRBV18 ASSPGGQETQY
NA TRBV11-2 ASSNLDLMNTEAF
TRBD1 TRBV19 ASRLGTGYGEAF
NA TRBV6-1 ASSEAGGYTIRTEAF
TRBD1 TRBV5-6 ASSWGQMGSPLH
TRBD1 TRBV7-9 ASRQPGQGYSEQF
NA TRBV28 ASSFGGINSNQPQH
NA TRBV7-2 ASSFIPGSEQY
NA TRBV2 ASSNGGGQPQH
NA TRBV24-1 ATSHYRDTGELF
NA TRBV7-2 ASTAGGTPQETQY
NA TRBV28 ASRTWLRGANTEAF
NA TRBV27 ARGQIHQPQH
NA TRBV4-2 ASQQGGGTDTQY